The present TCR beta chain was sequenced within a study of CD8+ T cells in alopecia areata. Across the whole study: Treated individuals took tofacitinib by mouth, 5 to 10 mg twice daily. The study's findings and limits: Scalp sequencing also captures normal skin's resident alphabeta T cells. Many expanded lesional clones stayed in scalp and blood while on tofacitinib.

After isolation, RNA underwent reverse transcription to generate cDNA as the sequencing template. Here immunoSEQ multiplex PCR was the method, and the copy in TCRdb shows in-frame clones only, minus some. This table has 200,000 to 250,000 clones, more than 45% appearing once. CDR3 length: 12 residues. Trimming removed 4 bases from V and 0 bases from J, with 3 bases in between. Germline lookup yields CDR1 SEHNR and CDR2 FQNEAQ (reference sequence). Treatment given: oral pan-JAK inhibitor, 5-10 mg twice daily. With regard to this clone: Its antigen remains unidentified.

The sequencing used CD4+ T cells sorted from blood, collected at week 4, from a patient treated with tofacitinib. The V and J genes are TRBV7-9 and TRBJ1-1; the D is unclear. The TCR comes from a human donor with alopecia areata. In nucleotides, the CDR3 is TGTGCCAGCAGCTCGATGAACACTGAAGCTTTCTTT. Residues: CASSSMNTEAFF. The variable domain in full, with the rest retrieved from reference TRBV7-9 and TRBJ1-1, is DTGVSQNPRHKITKRGQNVTFRCDPISEHNRLYWYRQTLGQGPEFLTYFQNEAQLEKSRLLSDRFSAERPKGSFSTLEIQRTEQGDSAMYLCASSSMNTEAFFGQGTRLTVV.